The rows below give T cell receptor beta chains drawn from one sample of a study of blood T cell repertoires in COVID-19. Libraries were prepared by immunoSEQ multiplex PCR; TCRdb keeps only in-frame clonotypes and omits some of them. The sample shows a few hundred thousand clones, about 85% of them seen only once. Sample: peripheral blood. Receptor source: a woman between 55 and 75 years old who had recovered from COVID-19. CDR3s include the opening cysteine and the closing phenylalanine or tryptophan. Each record gives: D gene, clone size, V gene, J gene, CDR3 DNA, CDR3 protein. The D gene is left open where the match is weak. Expanded clones are given a class, and other clones once, few, many or no size at all.

-	few	TRBV7-2	TRBJ1-6	TGTGCCAGCAGCTTATTCCAGGGAGGTTCACCCCTCCACTTT	CASSLFQGGSPLHF
TRBD1	once	TRBV6-1	TRBJ2-1	TGTGCCAGCAGTGAATGGACAGGACAGCAGTTCTTC	CASSEWTGQQFF
-	many	TRBV29-1	TRBJ1-2	TGCAGCGTTATAGATCAGGACTATGGCTACACCTTC	CSVIDQDYGYTF
TRBD2	-	TRBV6-4	TRBJ2-3	TGTGCCAGCAGTGAAACTAGCGGGGCAGATACGCAGTATTTT	CASSETSGADTQYF
TRBD2	-	TRBV7-3	TRBJ2-2	TGTGCCAGCAGCCTCACTAGCGGGGGGACCACCGGGGAGCTGTTTTTT	CASSLTSGGTTGELFF
-	-	TRBV29-1	TRBJ2-7	TGCAGCGTTCGGACGGGGGAGCAGTACTTC	CSVRTGEQYF
TRBD1	-	TRBV14	TRBJ1-6	TGTGCCAGCAGCAAATGGGACAGGGCCTATTCACCCCTCCACTTT	CASSKWDRAYSPLHF
TRBD1	-	TRBV6-5	TRBJ1-6	TGTGCCAGCAGTTACTCCAGCGGACAGGATAATTCACCCCTCCACTTT	CASSYSSGQDNSPLHF
TRBD2	few	TRBV7-3	TRBJ2-3	TGTGCCAGCAGCCCACTAGCGGGGGTAGTAGATACGCAGTATTTT	CASSPLAGVVDTQYF
TRBD1	-	TRBV9	TRBJ1-1	TGTGCCAGCAGCGTACGAACAGGGGGCGTAACACTACGGGGTAACACTGAAGCTTTCTTT	CASSVRTGGVTLRGNTEAFF
-	-	TRBV19	TRBJ1-5	TGTGCCAGTAGTGTGGCAGTCCATCAGCCCCAGCATTTT	CASSVAVHQPQHF
TRBD1	few	TRBV6-6	TRBJ1-1	TGTGCCAGCAGTGGGCGGGACAGGGGGAACACTGAAGCTTTCTTT	CASSGRDRGNTEAFF
-	-	TRBV7-6	TRBJ1-5	TGTGCCAGCAGCTTAGACCGGGGTGGGCCGGATCAGCCCCAGCATTTT	CASSLDRGGPDQPQHF
TRBD1	once	TRBV3-1/TRBV3-2	TRBJ1-5	TGTGCCAGCAGCCAAGGGACAGGGGGCCAGCCCCAGCATTTT	CASSQGTGGQPQHF
-	-	TRBV3-1/TRBV3-2	TRBJ1-2	TGTGCCAGAAAAGCATGCCGGGGGATGCATGGCTACACCTTC	CARKACRGMHGYTF
-	-	TRBV27	TRBJ1-6	TGTGCCAGCAGTACAGGGAACAATTCACCCCTCCACTTT	CASSTGNNSPLHF
TRBD1	-	TRBV5-1	TRBJ2-7	TGCGCCAGCAGCTTCCCGGACAGGAACGACGAGCAGTACTTC	CASSFPDRNDEQYF
TRBD1	once	TRBV7-8	TRBJ1-2	TGTGCCAGCAGCGGACAGGGATATGGCTACACCTTC	CASSGQGYGYTF
TRBD1	-	TRBV19	TRBJ1-4	TGTGCCAGTAGTGAAACCGACAGGGACGAAAGCATCCTGTTTTTT	CASSETDRDESILFF
TRBD2	-	TRBV7-2	TRBJ2-1	TGTGCCAGCAGCTTTTACGCGTTGGGGGGGAATGAGCAGTTCTTC	CASSFYALGGNEQFF
-	few	TRBV12-3/TRBV12-4	TRBJ1-1	TGTGCCAGCAGGTCGGGGTTAATCACTGAAGCTTTCTTT	CASRSGLITEAFF
TRBD2	once	TRBV5-5	TRBJ2-7	TGTGCCAGCAGTCTCGGGGCGGGGGTGTCCTACGAGCAGTACTTC	CASSLGAGVSYEQYF
-	-	TRBV7-9	TRBJ2-2	TGTGCCAGCAGCTTATACAGGGAGAAGCCGGAGCTGTTTTTT	CASSLYREKPELFF
-	-	TRBV18	TRBJ2-2	TGTGCCAGCTCACCATACACAGGGCGACGCACCGGGGAGCTGTTTTTT	CASSPYTGRRTGELFF
-	-	TRBV7-2	TRBJ2-7	TGTGCCAGCAGCTTAGCAGGGAGCTCCTACGAGCAGTACTTC	CASSLAGSSYEQYF
-	-	TRBV29-1	TRBJ2-2	TGCAGCGTTGAAGATTCGAGCTCGGCCGGGGAGCTGTTTTTT	CSVEDSSSAGELFF